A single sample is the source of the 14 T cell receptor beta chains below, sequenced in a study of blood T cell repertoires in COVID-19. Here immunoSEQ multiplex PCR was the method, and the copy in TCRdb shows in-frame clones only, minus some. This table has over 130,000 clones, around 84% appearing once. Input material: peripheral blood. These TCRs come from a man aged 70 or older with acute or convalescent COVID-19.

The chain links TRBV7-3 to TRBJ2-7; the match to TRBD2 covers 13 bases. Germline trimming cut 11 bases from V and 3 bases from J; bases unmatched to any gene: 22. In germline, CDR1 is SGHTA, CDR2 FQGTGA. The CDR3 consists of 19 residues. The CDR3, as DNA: TGTGCCCGAGAGAAGGGCGTGAAACTAGCGGGAGGGCTGGTCTACGAGCAGTACTTC. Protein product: CAREKGVKLAGGLVYEQYF.

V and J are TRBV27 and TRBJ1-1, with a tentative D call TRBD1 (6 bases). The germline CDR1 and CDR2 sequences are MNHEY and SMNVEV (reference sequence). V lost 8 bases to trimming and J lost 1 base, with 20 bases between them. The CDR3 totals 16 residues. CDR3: CASSRKQGLENTEAFF. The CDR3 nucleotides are TGTGCCAGCTCCCGAAAACAGGGTTTGGAGAACACTGAAGCTTTCTTT.

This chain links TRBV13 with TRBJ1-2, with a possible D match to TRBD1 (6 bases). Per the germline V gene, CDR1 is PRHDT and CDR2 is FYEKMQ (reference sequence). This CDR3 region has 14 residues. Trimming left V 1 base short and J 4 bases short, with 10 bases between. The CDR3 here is CASSLDRARYGYTF. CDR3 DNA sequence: TGTGCCAGCAGCTTAGACAGGGCCCGCTATGGCTACACCTTC.

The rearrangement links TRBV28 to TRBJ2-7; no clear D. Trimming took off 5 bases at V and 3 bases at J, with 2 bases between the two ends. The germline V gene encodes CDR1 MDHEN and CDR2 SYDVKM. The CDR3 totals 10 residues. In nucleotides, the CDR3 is TGTGCCAGCAGTCACTACGAGCAGTACTTC. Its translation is CASSHYEQYF.

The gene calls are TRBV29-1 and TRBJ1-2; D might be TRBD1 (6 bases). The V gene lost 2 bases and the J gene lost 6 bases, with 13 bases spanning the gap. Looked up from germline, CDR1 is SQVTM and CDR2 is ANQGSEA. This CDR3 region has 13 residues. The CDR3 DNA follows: TGCAGCGTTGAACCTACAGGGACGGATGGCTACACCTTC. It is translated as CSVEPTGTDGYTF.

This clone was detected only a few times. CDR3 coding DNA: TGTGCCAGTAGCCAGGGTAGTAGCTTAGAGACCCAGTACTTC. Protein product: CASSQGSSLETQYF. The V call is TRBV19, the J call TRBJ2-5; possible D gene TRBD1, 5 bases. Trimming removed 6 bases at V and 4 bases at J, with 15 bases between. CDR1 is LNHDA, CDR2 SQIVND, per germline (reference sequence). The CDR3 contains 14 residues.

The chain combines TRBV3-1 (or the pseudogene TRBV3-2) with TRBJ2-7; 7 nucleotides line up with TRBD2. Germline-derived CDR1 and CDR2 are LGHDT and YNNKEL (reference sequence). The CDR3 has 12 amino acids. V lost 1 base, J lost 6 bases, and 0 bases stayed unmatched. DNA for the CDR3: TGTGCCAGCAGCCAAGGGGGGGGCGAGCAGTACTTC. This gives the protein CASSQGGGEQYF.

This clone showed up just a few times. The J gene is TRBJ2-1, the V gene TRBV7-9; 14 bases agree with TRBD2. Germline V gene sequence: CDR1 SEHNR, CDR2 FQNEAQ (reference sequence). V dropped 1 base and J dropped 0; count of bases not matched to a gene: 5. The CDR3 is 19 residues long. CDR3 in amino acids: CASSLERLAGGSSYNEQFF. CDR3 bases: TGTGCCAGCAGCTTAGAGAGACTAGCGGGGGGGAGCTCCTACAATGAGCAGTTCTTC. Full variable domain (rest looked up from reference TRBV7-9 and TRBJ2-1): DTGVSQNPRHKITKRGQNVTFRCDPISEHNRLYWYRQTLGQGPEFLTYFQNEAQLEKSRLLSDRFSAERPKGSFSTLEIQRTEQGDSAMYLCASSLERLAGGSSYNEQFFGPGTRLTVL.

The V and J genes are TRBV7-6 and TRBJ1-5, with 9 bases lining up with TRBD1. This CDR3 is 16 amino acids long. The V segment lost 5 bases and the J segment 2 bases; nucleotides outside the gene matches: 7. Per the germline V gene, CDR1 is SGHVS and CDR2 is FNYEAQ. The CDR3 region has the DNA TGTGCCAGCAGCCCCGGACAGGGGAATGGCAATCAGCCCCAGCATTTT. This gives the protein CASSPGQGNGNQPQHF.

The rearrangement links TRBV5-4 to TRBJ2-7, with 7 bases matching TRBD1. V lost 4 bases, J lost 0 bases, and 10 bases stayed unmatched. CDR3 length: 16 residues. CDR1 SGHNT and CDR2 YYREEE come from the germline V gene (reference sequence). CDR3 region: CASSPDRTPYSYEQYF. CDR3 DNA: TGTGCCAGCAGCCCGGACAGGACCCCTTACTCCTACGAGCAGTACTTC.

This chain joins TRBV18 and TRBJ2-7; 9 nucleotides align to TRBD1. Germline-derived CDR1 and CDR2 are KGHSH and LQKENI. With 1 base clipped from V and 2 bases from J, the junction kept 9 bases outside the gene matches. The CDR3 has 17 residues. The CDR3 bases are TGTGCCAGCTCACCACGAATTCCGGGACAGGGACCCTACGAGCAGTACTTC. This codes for CASSPRIPGQGPYEQYF.

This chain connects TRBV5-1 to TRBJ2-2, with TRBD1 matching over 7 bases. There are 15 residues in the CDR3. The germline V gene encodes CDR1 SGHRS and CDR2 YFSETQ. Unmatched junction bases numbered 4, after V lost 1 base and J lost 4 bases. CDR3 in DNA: TGCGCCAGCAGCTTGAGACAGGGTGCCACCGGGGAGCTGTTTTTT. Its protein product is CASSLRQGATGELFF. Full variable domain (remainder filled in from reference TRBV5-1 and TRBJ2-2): KAGVTQTPRYLIKTRGQQVTLSCSPISGHRSVSWYQQTPGQGLQFLFEYFSETQRNKGNFPGRFSGRQFSNSRSEMNVSTLELGDSALYLCASSLRQGATGELFFGEGSRLTVL.

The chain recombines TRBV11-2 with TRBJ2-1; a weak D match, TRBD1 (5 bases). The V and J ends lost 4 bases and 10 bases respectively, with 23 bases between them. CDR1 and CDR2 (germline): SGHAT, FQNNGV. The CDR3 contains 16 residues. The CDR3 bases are TGTGCCAGCAGCTCGTTCCTCCGCAGGGATAATACGGAGCAGTTCTTC. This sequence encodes CASSSFLRRDNTEQFF.

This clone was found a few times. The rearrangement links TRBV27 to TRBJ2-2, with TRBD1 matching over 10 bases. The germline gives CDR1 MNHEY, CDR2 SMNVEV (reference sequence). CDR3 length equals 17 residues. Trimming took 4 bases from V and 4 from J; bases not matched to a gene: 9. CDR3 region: CASSSLTRDRGTGELFF. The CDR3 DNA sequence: TGTGCCAGCAGTTCACTTACCCGGGACAGGGGCACCGGGGAGCTGTTTTTT.